This section outlines one TCR beta chain sequence together with its context. No antigen is known for it. No base quality values were provided; no much bigger clone lies one nucleotide off. The germline V gene specifies ENHRY as CDR1 and SYGVKD as CDR2. V has 6 bases trimmed and J has 2 bases trimmed; junction bases matching no gene number 3. CDR3 length: 15 amino acids, cysteine to phenylalanine. Kept here is only the CDR3 DNA, which spans 45 bases and is read in frame from base 1. These data originate in a study of shared clonotypes between healthy human individuals (dated by TCRdb to 2019 to 2021). In the study overall: The cohort included three men and a couple of women between 18 and 49 years of age. For each donor, three plates each were used for CD4 naive and CD4 memory, two plates were used for CD8 naive, and one plate was used for CD8 memory. Blood TCR repertoires of a handful of healthy adults were deeply sequenced to estimate repertoire size and the extent of clonotype sharing between individuals. Different laboratories and diverse techniques were used to prepare libraries and sequence TCR repertoires, to increase sequencing depth and limit assay-specific biases. Each donor's leukapheresis produced roughly between roughly 0.85 and 10 billion PBMCs. The full study reports these points: Pairwise subsampling indicated that sequencing depth was expected to affect the degree of clonotype sharing among donors. Across four donors, approximately 4.9% of naive CD4, around 3.5% of naive CD8, roughly 2.2% of memory CD4, and approximately 0.4% of memory CD8 clonotypes were shared. Compared with non-shared clonotypes, clonotypes shared by all four sorted-subset donors had higher generation probabilities. Larger estimated clonotype richness was generally found for naive subsets than for memory subsets. The small number of donors limited the genetic and exposure-history diversity represented. Sampling was limited to blood, and TCR repertoires in tissue likely differ from TCR repertoires in blood. Even with the large sequencing depth, rarefaction of the sorted-subset datasets indicated that sequencing was incomplete.

Using the deep immunoSEQ assay, multiplex PCR amplified TCR CDR3 regions from genomic DNA. Extracted genomic DNA from each cell subset was spread evenly across all wells of several immunoSEQ 96-well plates, with each plate serving as a replicate. For sorted subsets, about 200 ng genomic DNA, equal to 30,000 to 35,000 T cell genomes, was loaded into each replicate PCR. The purified libraries were quantified using a Qubit 3.0 fluorometer, sized with a Bioanalyzer 2100, and then quantified again using the KAPA Library Quantification kit. A separate single-read 150-cycle Illumina NextSeq 550 flow cell was used to sequence each immunoSEQ 96-well plate. Per the source publication's procedure: Because the immunoSEQ output held only junctional sequences and lacked quality scores, the filtering could not match the filtering applied to full-length reads. Sequences were annotated with PyIR, a Python wrapper for IgBLAST v1.9, and V/J genes and CDR3 were assigned using IMGT germline references. Reads were filtered out if the reads had weak V/J assignments (E-value above 1e-6), no CDR3, stop codons, out-of-frame junctions, or ambiguous translated residues. V3J clonotypes were defined by identical inferred V gene, J gene, and CDR3 amino acid sequence. The percentage overlap between two repertoires was calculated by dividing the number of shared unique clonotypes by the size of the smaller repertoire. Richness of each repertoire was evaluated using RTK rarefaction, the Chao1 estimator, and Recon v2.1 estimates of unobserved clonotypes. OLGA was used to compute generation probabilities for all TCRbeta clonotypes that the gDNA method yielded from a handful of donors. This is the immuneACCESS table as TCRdb keeps it, with only in-frame sequences that have V and J called. A part of the clones is gone; compared with another copy, unresolved V genes explain less than half, and the rest is unexplained. D and trimming come from the DNA, and the V and J calls and clone size come from that table. Recorded for this sample are about 2,500,000 clones; roughly nine tenths of them occurred a single time. The ten top clones hold roughly 0.13% of the sample.

The donors were healthy, HIV-negative adults who had no recently reported acute infections or vaccinations. All donors were Caucasian adults living in Nashville, Tennessee, USA. Magnetic negative selection was used to enrich CD4+ T cells, after which naive cells were positively selected on CD45RA and the negative fraction became the memory subset. After blood collection by leukapheresis, PBMCs were isolated using Ficoll-Histopaque density gradient centrifugation and then cryopreserved in the vapor phase of liquid nitrogen. Purity and quantity of every magnetically sorted T cell population were checked by analytical flow cytometry. Genomic DNA was isolated from each sorted fraction and quantified by UV absorbance on a Nanodrop 2000c.

This receptor was obtained from a young man in good health. The V and J segments used are TRBV10-3 and TRBJ2-1, and 11 junction bases match TRBD2. The sample taken for sequencing was naive CD4+ T cells sorted from blood. The intended sense of this specimen's cell subset or site label: CD45RA+ positively selected. The sequenced DNA is TGTGCCATCAGGGAACTAGCGGGAGCCTACAATGAGCAGTTCTTC. The resulting protein is CAIRELAGAYNEQFF.